These 24 T cell receptor beta chains share one sample of origin, sequenced in a study of CD4 T cell repertoires in COVID-19 (dated by TCRdb to the early 2020s). Receptor libraries were prepared by the immunoSEQ multiplex PCR assay. The source is immuneACCESS, and TCRdb retained only in-frame sequences with V and J called. Part of the clones is not carried over; for the studies checked, unresolved V genes explain less than half of this, and the remainder is unexplained. The sample records fewer than 25,000 clones, 93% of which are singletons. The ten largest clones capture about 0.7% of the sample. Uncultured memory T cell samples were subjected to sequencing directly after ex vivo isolation. The starting material was circulating follicular helper CD4+ T cells (cTfh) from blood, obtained before the COVID-19 pandemic. The cell subset or site label of this sample denotes: circulating T follicular helper cells. The receptors shown here come from a human donor who had COVID-19.

This rearrangement joins TRBV5-1 to TRBJ2-2; TRBD1 matches at 11 bases. The CDR3 consists of 15 residues. Germline trimming cut 2 bases from V and 7 bases from J; bases unmatched to any gene: 4. Germline CDR1 and CDR2: SGHRS and YFSETQ. CDR3 DNA sequence: TGCGCCAGCAGCTTCGGACAGGGGGCGAACGGGGAGCTGTTTTTT. Its protein product is CASSFGQGANGELFF.

The rearrangement joins TRBV6-5 to TRBJ2-5; TRBD2 agrees at 9 bases. The germline V gene has CDR1 MNHEY and CDR2 SVGAGI. The length of the CDR3 is 16 residues. V dropped 2 bases and J dropped 5; count of bases not matched to a gene: 9. The CDR3 DNA follows: TGTGCCAGCAGTTACGGGGCGGGAGGGCCCGTTGAGACCCAGTACTTC. Amino acids: CASSYGAGGPVETQYF.

This clone is a singleton in its sample. The J gene is TRBJ2-7, the V gene TRBV10-3; D might be TRBD1 (6 bases). Germline values: CDR1 ENHRY, CDR2 SYGVKD. Trimming shortened V by 0 bases and J by 0 bases, and 21 bases separated the two germline ends. The CDR3 consists of 19 residues. CDR3 DNA sequence: TGTGCCATCAGTGAGTCGAGAGGGGGAGAAGGTTTAACCTCCTACGAGCAGTACTTC. Translation: CAISESRGGEGLTSYEQYF.

The chain recombines TRBV6-6 with TRBJ1-2; D perhaps matches TRBD1 (5 bases). The CDR3 runs 13 residues. Trimming stripped 5 bases from V and 6 bases from J, with 13 bases between. Germline loops: CDR1 MNHNY, CDR2 SVGAGI (reference sequence). CDR3 protein: CASSRLGEDGYTF. The CDR3 DNA is TGTGCCAGCAGTCGCCTAGGGGAAGATGGCTACACCTTC.

This chain connects TRBV2 to TRBJ2-7; the match to TRBD2 covers 8 bases. This CDR3 spans 14 amino acids. Germline-derived CDR1 and CDR2 are SNHLY and FYNNEI. The ends lost 0 bases at V and 11 bases at J; junction bases unmatched: 9. The CDR3 loop reads CASSEARGSGIEYF. CDR3 DNA sequence: TGTGCCAGCAGTGAAGCGCGGGGTAGCGGGATTGAGTACTTC.

The V gene is TRBV7-2, the J gene TRBJ2-5; TRBD1 might be the D (6 bases). V dropped 1 base and J dropped 4 bases, with 7 bases sitting between them. Germline lookup yields CDR1 SGHTA and CDR2 FQGNSA. The CDR3 is 13 amino acids. This CDR3 reads CASSLGGPETQYF. CDR3 sequence (DNA): TGTGCCAGCAGCTTAGGGGGGCCAGAGACCCAGTACTTC.

CDR3 DNA: TGTGCCAGCAGGGGGGCTAGCGGGAGAGCAGATACGCAGTATTTT. Translation: CASRGASGRADTQYF. The rearrangement uses TRBV28 and TRBJ2-3, with 10 positions matching TRBD2. This CDR3 is built from 15 residues. Germline values: CDR1 MDHEN, CDR2 SYDVKM. Trimming took 6 bases from V and 4 from J; bases not matched to a gene: 7.

V and J are TRBV27 and TRBJ1-4; D ambiguous. Between the trimmed V and J ends, which lost 4 bases and 4 bases, there was a span of 13 bases. This CDR3 has 15 residues. Germline CDR1 reads MNHEY; CDR2 reads SMNVEV (reference sequence). The CDR3 DNA reads TGTGCCAGCAGTTATACCTCACAGTATAATGAAAAACTGTTTTTT. Its translation is CASSYTSQYNEKLFF.

This chain links TRBV28 with TRBJ1-2, with D possibly being TRBD1 (5 bases). This CDR3 spans 15 amino acids. V gave up 6 bases and J gave up 3 bases, with 17 bases separating them. CDR1 is MDHEN and CDR2 is SYDVKM in the germline V gene. The CDR3 DNA follows: TGTGCCAGCAGCGCCCCCGGAGGGACGGACTATGGCTACACCTTC. It translates to CASSAPGGTDYGYTF.

This clone has only one observation. This rearrangement joins TRBV7-3 to TRBJ2-2, with a possible D match to TRBD1 (7 bases). Trimming removed 1 base from V and 3 bases from J, with 12 bases in between. CDR3 size: 16 residues. Germline V CDR1 and CDR2: SGHTA, FQGTGA. CDR3 region: CASSLRSRGDTGELFF. The CDR3 DNA is TGTGCCAGCAGCTTAAGGTCCAGGGGGGACACCGGGGAGCTGTTTTTT.

The chain couples TRBV27 to TRBJ2-3, with no clear D. The germline V and J ends were trimmed by 7 bases and 4 bases, with 12 bases remaining between them. CDR3 length: 13 amino acids. Germline lookup yields CDR1 MNHEY and CDR2 SMNVEV (reference sequence). The CDR3 sequence is CASKVGGADTQYF. CDR3 in DNA: TGTGCCAGCAAAGTGGGTGGAGCAGATACGCAGTATTTT.

This chain's CDR3 is CASSLVRGTGGNEQYF. CDR3 nucleotide sequence: TGTGCCAGCAGCTTAGTGAGGGGGACAGGGGGCAACGAGCAGTACTTC. The rearrangement links TRBV7-9 to TRBJ2-7; 12 positions match TRBD1. This CDR3 is 16 amino acids long. CDR1 SEHNR and CDR2 FQNEAQ come from the germline V gene (reference sequence). Germline trimming cut 1 base from V and 5 bases from J; bases unmatched to any gene: 6.

This clone showed up just once. The J gene is TRBJ1-4, the V gene TRBV23-1; D perhaps matches TRBD1 (6 bases). TRBV23-1 is recorded as an ORF, its role being uncertain. The ends were cut back, 0 bases at V and 7 bases at J, with 15 bases in the middle. The CDR3 consists of 16 residues. Here the CDR3 DNA reads TGCGCCAGCAGTCAATCCTGGCAGGGGATATGTGAAAAACTGTTTTTT. It codes for CASSQSWQGICEKLFF.

The CDR3 coding sequence is TGTGCCAGTAGCCAGACAGTCCAAGAGACCCAGTACTTC. Amino acids: CASSQTVQETQYF. This chain links TRBV19 with TRBJ2-5; perhaps TRBD1 as D (5 bases). The germline V gene has CDR1 LNHDA and CDR2 SQIVND (reference sequence). Deletions cut 6 bases from V and 1 base from J, with 9 bases between. The CDR3 is 13 amino acids.

In DNA form, the CDR3 reads TGTGCCAGCAGTGACAGAGGTGCTAACTATGGCTACACCTTC. Its translation is CASSDRGANYGYTF. The chain is built from TRBV6-1 and TRBJ1-2; D unclear. V was trimmed by 3 bases and J by 0 bases, leaving 8 bases between them. The V gene's germline CDR1 is MNHNS and CDR2 SASEGT. CDR3 length equals 14 residues.

V gene TRBV10-3 combines with J gene TRBJ1-4; 8 positions agree with TRBD1. This CDR3 spans 14 amino acids. V trimming: 3 bases; J trimming: 8 bases; junction bases outside the gene matches: 5. Germline-derived CDR1 and CDR2 are ENHRY and SYGVKD. CDR3 in DNA: TGTGCCATCAGTGAACAGGGGGAGGGCGAAAAACTGTTTTTT. Translated, it gives CAISEQGEGEKLFF.

This chain's CDR3 is CASSPSGRGSVSTEAFF. In nucleotides, the CDR3 is TGCGCCAGCAGCCCCTCGGGCAGGGGGTCGGTTAGCACTGAAGCTTTCTTT. V usage is TRBV5-1 and J usage is TRBJ1-1; the match to TRBD1 covers 7 bases. Per germline, CDR1 SGHRS and CDR2 YFSETQ. CDR3 length: 17 amino acids. J gave up 4 bases and V 4 bases, and 16 bases lay outside the gene matches.

The genes are TRBV19 and TRBJ2-5, with a possible D match to TRBD1 (6 bases). In germline, CDR1 is LNHDA, CDR2 SQIVND (reference sequence). CDR3 length equals 13 residues. Deletions cut 6 bases from V and 3 bases from J, with 11 bases between. As DNA, the CDR3 is TGTGCCAGTAGCTCGGACAGAGAAGAGACCCAGTACTTC. It encodes CASSSDREETQYF.

The chain recombines TRBV11-3 with TRBJ1-1; 8 bases are a match to TRBD1. Germline CDR1 and CDR2: SGHNT and YENEEA. The CDR3 runs 15 residues. The junction had 6 bases not matched to a gene; V was cut back by 5 bases and J by 1 base. Here the CDR3 reads CASSTHRGENTEAFF. In DNA form, the CDR3 reads TGTGCCAGCAGCACGCACAGGGGGGAGAACACTGAAGCTTTCTTT.

The gene calls are TRBV6-6 and TRBJ1-5; the D is unclear. Germline CDR1 reads MNHNY; CDR2 reads SVGAGI (reference sequence). With 5 bases removed from V and 0 bases from J, the gap between germline ends came to 11 bases. The CDR3 runs 15 residues. CDR3 amino acids: CASSPRGISNQPQHF. The CDR3 DNA reads TGTGCCAGCAGTCCCCGCGGGATTAGCAATCAGCCCCAGCATTTT.

The J gene is TRBJ2-1, the V gene TRBV7-2, with 12 bases that match TRBD2. Germline assignment: CDR1 SGHTA and CDR2 FQGNSA. The CDR3 totals 18 residues. Trimming removed 2 bases from V and 7 bases from J; junction bases left unmatched: 12. The CDR3 loop reads CASSLFLLAGGGGNEQFF. CDR3 bases: TGTGCCAGCAGCTTATTCTTACTAGCGGGAGGAGGAGGGAATGAGCAGTTCTTC. Full variable domain (remainder filled in from reference TRBV7-2 and TRBJ2-1): GAGVSQSPSNKVTEKGKDVELRCDPISGHTALYWYRQSLGQGLEFLIYFQGNSAPDKSGLPSDRFSAERTGGSVSTLTIQRTQQEDSAVYLCASSLFLLAGGGGNEQFFGPGTRLTVL.

The chain recombines TRBV6-5 with TRBJ2-3, with 8 bases that match TRBD1. CDR1 and CDR2 (germline): MNHEY, SVGAGI. The trim removed 4 bases at V and 3 bases at J, leaving 6 bases unmatched. The CDR3 loop spans 15 amino acids. The CDR3 DNA follows: TGTGCCAGCAGTTCCACAGGGGGACGGACAGATACGCAGTATTTT. It codes for CASSSTGGRTDTQYF.

This clone came up a few times. This chain joins TRBV7-2 and TRBJ2-7; TRBD1 might be the D (5 bases). The V end was cut by 6 bases, the J end by 5 bases, with 11 bases between. Germline CDR1 SGHTA, CDR2 FQGNSA. This CDR3 spans 12 amino acids. CDR3 nucleotide sequence: TGTGCCAGCAGTCGTCAGGGTAACGAGCAGTACTTC. Protein product: CASSRQGNEQYF.

This clone was observed once. CDR3 amino acids: CASSLQGEGTDTQYF. The CDR3 DNA follows: TGTGCCAGCAGTTTACAGGGCGAGGGCACAGATACGCAGTATTTT. The V call is TRBV28, the J call TRBJ2-3; a possible D gene is TRBD1 (5 bases). The V end was cut by 2 bases, the J end by 1 base, with 10 bases between. The CDR3 loop spans 15 amino acids. Germline loops: CDR1 MDHEN, CDR2 SYDVKM.